This T cell receptor (beta chain) originates from a study of T cell changes during pregnancy in multiple sclerosis. Trimming removed 5 bases from V and 7 bases from J; junction bases left unmatched: 2. CDR1 and CDR2 from the germline V gene are GTSNPN and SVGIG (reference sequence). There are 11 residues in the CDR3. Only in-frame clones appear in the TCRdb table, and some are missing; sequencing was by immunoSEQ multiplex PCR. The sample comprises about 30,000 clones, roughly 91% of which are singletons, and 0.43% rests with the top ten. The clonotype comes from a female donor with multiple sclerosis, enrolled in a pregnancy study. Specimen: CD4+ T cells from peripheral blood mononuclear cells, collected after pregnancy. V is TRBV30 and J is TRBJ1-2; 9 positions match TRBD1. The CDR3 loop reads CAWGTGFGYTF. The CDR3 bases are TGTGCCTGGGGGACAGGGTTTGGCTACACCTTC.